The rows below give T cell receptor beta chains drawn from one sample of a study of blood T cell repertoires in COVID-19. Using immunoSEQ multiplex PCR, the repertoire was profiled, and TCRdb retains in-frame clones only, with some absent. The table records approximately 100,000 clones, roughly nine tenths of them present only once. The sequenced sample was peripheral blood. Receptors were obtained from a woman older than 75 with active COVID-19. Both conserved end residues are part of each CDR3. A D gene is named only where the DNA matches it firmly. Some rows have no size entry. The others give once, few or many, or a class for an expanded clone.

TRBV28	TRBJ1-3	NA	14	NA	TGTGCCAGCAGTTCTCTGGGGGGAGGAAACACCATATATTTT	CASSSLGGGNTIYF
TRBV25-1	TRBJ2-1	NA	17	TRBD2	TGTGCCAGCAGTGTTCCCCACCGACTAGCGGGAGGAGGTGAGCAGTTCTTC	CASSVPHRLAGGGEQFF
TRBV5-4	TRBJ1-1	once	14	NA	TGTGCCAGCAGTTCAACTCGGGGGAACACTGAAGCTTTCTTT	CASSSTRGNTEAFF
TRBV23-1	TRBJ2-6	NA	21	NA	TGCGCCAGCAGTCAATCGGAATATTGTGGGACAACTATCTCTGGGGCCAACGTCCTGACTTTC	CASSQSEYCGTTISGANVLTF
TRBV6-5	TRBJ2-3	NA	14	TRBD1	TGTGCCAGTACCTCGGACAGGGTCGCAGATACGCAGTATTTT	CASTSDRVADTQYF
TRBV9	TRBJ2-6	NA	18	TRBD1	TGTGCCAGCAGCACCACCCCACAGGGGGCGTCCGGGGCCAACGTCCTGACTTTC	CASSTTPQGASGANVLTF
TRBV15	TRBJ2-7	NA	16	TRBD2	TGTGCCACCAGCAGAGGGCCCGGGACTACCCACTACGAGCAGTACTTC	CATSRGPGTTHYEQYF
TRBV4-2	TRBJ1-6	NA	17	TRBD1	TGTGCCAGCAGCCAAGAGGGACAGCGTTTGATTAATTCACCCCTCCACTTT	CASSQEGQRLINSPLHF
TRBV18	TRBJ2-1	NA	13	NA	TGTGCCAGCTCACCACAGGGGATGGGTGAGCAGTTCTTC	CASSPQGMGEQFF
TRBV4-3	TRBJ2-2	few	15	NA	TGCGCCAGCAAGCCAAGGGTCAGGGACACCGGGGAGCTGTTTTTT	CASKPRVRDTGELFF
TRBV7-9	TRBJ2-1	once	17	TRBD2	TGTGCCAGCAGCTTGGGGACTAGCGGGAGTAGCGTCAATGAGCAGTTCTTC	CASSLGTSGSSVNEQFF
TRBV27	TRBJ1-4	few	13	TRBD1	TGTGCCAGCAGTTCATTGACAGGGGGGGGACTGTTTTTT	CASSSLTGGGLFF
TRBV3-1/TRBV3-2	TRBJ2-3	NA	13	NA	TGTGCCAGCAGCCAAGCGGAGGCAGATACGCAGTATTTT	CASSQAEADTQYF
TRBV3-1/TRBV3-2	TRBJ2-1	NA	16	TRBD2	TGTGCCAGCAGCTCCACTAGCGGGAGCTCCTACAATGAGCAGTTCTTC	CASSSTSGSSYNEQFF
TRBV6-5	TRBJ2-7	NA	14	NA	TGTGCCAGCAAAAGATCGGGAAATTTCGACGAGCAGTACTTC	CASKRSGNFDEQYF
TRBV10-3	TRBJ2-3	NA	14	NA	TGTGCCATCAGTGAGTCAGGGAGAGCAGATACGCAGTATTTT	CAISESGRADTQYF
TRBV28	TRBJ2-1	NA	13	NA	TGTGCCAGCAGTACTACGGGTTGGGGGGTGGAGTTCTTC	CASSTTGWGVEFF
TRBV28	TRBJ1-1	NA	11	NA	TGTGCCAGCAGTTTCCTCCAGGAAGCTTTCTTT	CASSFLQEAFF
TRBV7-3	TRBJ2-2	once	16	TRBD2	TGTGCCAGCAGCTCCGGGACTAGCGGGAACACCGGGGAGCTGTTTTTT	CASSSGTSGNTGELFF
TRBV19	TRBJ2-1	few	14	NA	TGTGCCAGTAGTATTCTATCCTTAGACAATGAGCAGTTCTTC	CASSILSLDNEQFF
TRBV5-8	TRBJ1-4	NA	15	NA	TGTGCCAGCAGCGGCAACAGGTTCTCGAATGAAAAACTGTTTTTT	CASSGNRFSNEKLFF
TRBV5-6	TRBJ2-7	once	15	TRBD2	TGTGCCAGCACCCCCGGACTAGCGGAATTCTACGAGCAGTACTTC	CASTPGLAEFYEQYF
TRBV10-3	TRBJ2-7	once	16	TRBD1	TGTGCCATCAGTGAGTTAGGGACAGGGGGCGGCTACGAGCAGTACTTC	CAISELGTGGGYEQYF
TRBV28	TRBJ2-1	NA	19	TRBD2	TGTGCCAGCAGTCCCCAGGGACTAGCGGGGTCCTTTAATGTGGATGAGCAGTTCTTC	CASSPQGLAGSFNVDEQFF
TRBV6-5	TRBJ2-3	NA	14	TRBD2	TGTGCCACACGAGGGGGGCTAGCGGGAGATACGCAGTATTTT	CATRGGLAGDTQYF
TRBV7-3	TRBJ2-1	NA	13	NA	TGTGCCAGCAGCTTAGCGGTAGCGGATGAGCAGTTCTTC	CASSLAVADEQFF
TRBV15	TRBJ2-1	once	16	NA	TGTGCCACCAGCAGTCGGAGGTCTAGCTCCTACAATGAGCAGTTCTTC	CATSSRRSSSYNEQFF
TRBV14	TRBJ1-1	once	13	NA	TGTGCCAGCAGCCAAGAGTGGGAGACTGAAGCTTTCTTT	CASSQEWETEAFF
TRBV7-3	TRBJ2-7	NA	14	TRBD2	TGTGCCAGCAGCTTACCTAGCGGTCCCTACGAGCAGTACTTC	CASSLPSGPYEQYF
TRBV10-3	TRBJ2-2	NA	15	NA	TGTGCCATCAGTGCCCCTGTCGGGGTTACCGGGGAGCTGTTTTTT	CAISAPVGVTGELFF
TRBV2	TRBJ2-1	few	15	TRBD2	TGTGCCAGCAGTCCCATAGCGGGAGTCTTCAATGAGCAGTTCTTC	CASSPIAGVFNEQFF
TRBV28	TRBJ1-5	NA	14	NA	TGTGCCAGCAGTTTTGGAGGGTCGAGTCAGCCCCAGCATTTT	CASSFGGSSQPQHF
TRBV7-9	TRBJ1-3	NA	17	NA	TGTGCCAGCAGCTTCCCTGGAGTTACTAACTCTGGAAACACCATATATTTT	CASSFPGVTNSGNTIYF
TRBV5-1	TRBJ2-5	once	15	NA	TGCGCCAGCAGCTTGCGGGGGGCGATCGAGGAGACCCAGTACTTC	CASSLRGAIEETQYF
TRBV28	TRBJ2-2	NA	16	NA	TGTGCCAGCAGCCCTGGGGGCAGGGGGAACACCGGGGAGCTGTTTTTT	CASSPGGRGNTGELFF
TRBV5-4	TRBJ2-5	NA	15	TRBD2	TGTGCCAGCAGCTTACTCGCGGGAGGTGGAGAGACCCAGTACTTC	CASSLLAGGGETQYF
TRBV18	TRBJ2-5	few	13	NA	TGTGCCAGCTCACCACCGCTAAGCGGGACCCAGTACTTC	CASSPPLSGTQYF
TRBV15	TRBJ2-7	NA	14	TRBD2	TGTGCCACCAGCCCTAGGACTAGCGTCTACGAGCAGTACTTC	CATSPRTSVYEQYF
TRBV5-1	TRBJ1-4	NA	15	TRBD1	TGCGCCAGCAGCCCGGGGACAGGGGGGTACGAAAAACTGTTTTTT	CASSPGTGGYEKLFF
TRBV28	TRBJ2-1	NA	11	NA	TGTGCCAGCAGTCCCCACAGAGAGCAGTTCTTC	CASSPHREQFF
TRBV24-1	TRBJ2-5	NA	14	NA	TGTGCCACCAGTGATGATAGGGGGGGGAAGACCCAGTACTTC	CATSDDRGGKTQYF
TRBV7-2	TRBJ2-1	NA	12	NA	TGTGCCAGCAGCTTAGCGGGGGGGACATCGTTCTTC	CASSLAGGTSFF
TRBV18	TRBJ1-1	NA	16	TRBD1	TGTGCCAGCTCGTTCGGGACAGGGAACGCAAACACTGAAGCTTTCTTT	CASSFGTGNANTEAFF
TRBV20-1	TRBJ2-4	NA	11	NA	TGCAGTGCTGGGACACTCGGCATTCAGTACTTC	CSAGTLGIQYF
TRBV29-1	TRBJ2-1	once	10	NA	TGCAGCGTTGTCAGCAATGAGCAGTTCTTC	CSVVSNEQFF
TRBV28	TRBJ2-1	NA	15	TRBD2	TGTGCCAGCAGTTGGGGGGGACTAGAACCCAGGGAGCAGTTCTTC	CASSWGGLEPREQFF